The rows below give T cell receptor beta chains drawn from one sample of a study of shared clonotypes between healthy human individuals. The data were produced by immunoSEQ multiplex PCR, yet TCRdb's version contains in-frame clones alone and is incomplete. The table shows some 550,000 clones, with 95% to 98% occurring only once. Sequenced input: naive CD4+ T cells sorted from blood. These receptor sequences come from a woman aged 30 to 39 in good health. Each CDR3 is given with its conserved first and last residue.

J gene | CDR3 length | V gene | CDR3 protein
TRBJ2-1 | 15 | TRBV27 | CASSLRREGYNEQFF
TRBJ2-1 | 13 | TRBV27 | CASSPGLYNEQFF
TRBJ2-1 | 16 | TRBV7-3 | CASSLVASGRVNEQFF
TRBJ2-1 | 13 | TRBV7-9 | CASSLDSYSWQFF
TRBJ2-1 | 12 | TRBV5-1 | CASSLQGGEQFF
TRBJ2-1 | 16 | TRBV15 | CATSRDAGQGGSEQFF
TRBJ1-6 | 15 | TRBV19 | CASSPRVSQGRTLHF
TRBJ1-5 | 14 | TRBV7-9 | CASSAGGNYQPQHF
TRBJ2-5 | 11 | TRBV5-1 | CASSLWETQYF
TRBJ2-1 | 14 | TRBV28 | CASSYQAGTNEQFF